The T cell receptor beta chain under discussion was sequenced for a study of T cell clonotyping in hematopoietic cell transplantation. The method was immunoSEQ multiplex PCR; TCRdb's version includes in-frame clones alone and lacks a portion of them. The repertoire consists of about 18,000 clones, with roughly 86% occurring once and the leading ten covering under 10%. This clone has more than one count but fewer than ten. What it recognizes is unknown. Time point given: recipient sample about 28 days before transplant, after cytoreduction. Study-level results: No sorting was done, leaving CD4 and CD8 contributions mixed.

Germline CDR1 is SQVTM and CDR2 is ANQGSEA. CDR3 length: 13 amino acids. V gave up 4 bases and J gave up 3 bases, with 12 bases separating them. This specimen consisted of peripheral blood mononuclear cells, obtained before stem cell transplant. This TCR came from a man aged 50-59 years with acute myeloid leukemia. Some clones in this sample may be carry-over from other donors' samples. The V call is TRBV29-1, the J call TRBJ1-2; TRBD1 might be the D (6 bases). The CDR3 spells CSVGVQGDYGYTF. As DNA, the CDR3 is TGCAGCGTTGGGGTACAGGGAGACTATGGCTACACCTTC. Looking up the rest from reference TRBV29-1 and TRBJ1-2 gives the full variable domain: SAVISQKPSRDICQRGTSLTIQCQVDSQVTMMFWYRQQPGQSLTLIATANQGSEATYESGFVIDKFPISRPNLTFSTLTVSNMSPEDSSIYLCSVGVQGDYGYTFGSGTRLTVV.